This T cell receptor (beta chain) stems from a study of T cells in narcolepsy. Study-level background: Donors had narcolepsy type 1 or type 2, or were healthy controls.

The CDR3 spans 15 residues. The V segment lost 4 bases and the J segment 10 bases; nucleotides outside the gene matches: 10. Germline V gene sequence: CDR1 MNHEY, CDR2 SVGAGI. The study's findings and limits: Comparing one patient's CSF and blood CD4+ clonotypes highlighted HCRT- and TRIB2-specific autoreactive clonotypes. In some patient and control memory CD4+ samples, autoreactive clones were absent. Autoreactive clonotypes reportedly recurred in blood of same and different patients, not controls.

To note about this clone: Its antigen is not identified.

Data came from immunoSEQ multiplex PCR; TCRdb stores just in-frame clones and leaves some out. The table includes roughly 32,000 clones, 82% detected once. Material: CD45RA- memory CD4+ T cells from PBMCs. The chain has TRBV6-5 and TRBJ1-6; TRBD1 aligns across 7 bases. The receptor's source is a human donor with narcolepsy. CDR3: CASSFSTGVLSPLHF. CDR3 nucleotides: TGTGCCAGCAGTTTTTCTACAGGGGTATTGTCACCCCTCCACTTT.